The 5 T cell receptor beta chains below come from one sample, sequenced in a study of T cell responses to AZD1222 COVID-19 vaccine. The protocol was immunoSEQ multiplex PCR, while the TCRdb copy is restricted to in-frame clones and leaves out a portion. Among roughly 100,000 clones listed, roughly 84% were seen once. The source was peripheral blood, collected on day 0 of AZD1222 vaccination. Receptor source: an adult in good health.

This chain links TRBV7-3 with TRBJ1-1, with TRBD1 matching 7 bases. The CDR3 runs to 13 residues. V gave up 4 bases and J gave up 6 bases; unmatched junction bases: 5. Germline CDR1 is SGHTA and CDR2 is FQGTGA. CDR3: CASSSYRGAEAFF. DNA for the CDR3: TGTGCCAGCAGCTCGTACAGGGGCGCTGAAGCTTTCTTT.

About this clone itself: It may be a read error: a sequence one base away is much more abundant. Other nucleotide sequences in the sample specify the same CDR3. The V call is TRBV6-2 or TRBV6-3, the J call TRBJ1-6; D gene ambiguous. CDR1 is MNHEY and CDR2 is SVGEGT in the germline V gene. V was trimmed by 1 base and J by 5 bases, leaving 3 bases between them. There are 13 residues in the CDR3. CDR3 loop: CASSYYDNSPLHF. The CDR3, as DNA: TGTGCCAGCAGTTACTATGATAATTCACCCCTCCACTTT.

CDR3 DNA sequence: TGTGCCAGCAGCTCGGACAGGGGGCTGGCCTACGAGCAGTACTTC. Translating it yields CASSSDRGLAYEQYF. The chain employs TRBV7-2 and TRBJ2-7, with 11 bases aligning to TRBD1. CDR1 is SGHTA and CDR2 is FQGNSA in the germline V gene. This CDR3 has 15 residues. The V gene end was trimmed by 4 bases and the J gene end by 2 bases; junction bases not matched to a gene: 4.

The J gene is TRBJ1-5, the V gene TRBV28, with 10 bases that match TRBD1. This CDR3 has 17 residues. Germline assignment: CDR1 MDHEN and CDR2 SYDVKM. V gave up 7 bases and J gave up 2 bases; unmatched junction bases: 11. CDR3: CASNRGGQGLGNQPQHF. In DNA form, the CDR3 reads TGTGCCAGCAACCGAGGGGGACAGGGGTTAGGCAATCAGCCCCAGCATTTT.

This clone was detected only once. The chain joins TRBV6-5 to TRBJ2-2; a weak D match, TRBD1 (5 bases). This CDR3 comprises 14 residues. The V and J ends lost 7 bases and 6 bases respectively, with 15 bases between them. Germline V gene lookup returns CDR1 MNHEY and CDR2 SVGAGI. The CDR3 here is CASKATEDSGELFF. CDR3 bases: TGTGCCAGCAAGGCGACAGAAGATTCCGGGGAGCTGTTTTTT.